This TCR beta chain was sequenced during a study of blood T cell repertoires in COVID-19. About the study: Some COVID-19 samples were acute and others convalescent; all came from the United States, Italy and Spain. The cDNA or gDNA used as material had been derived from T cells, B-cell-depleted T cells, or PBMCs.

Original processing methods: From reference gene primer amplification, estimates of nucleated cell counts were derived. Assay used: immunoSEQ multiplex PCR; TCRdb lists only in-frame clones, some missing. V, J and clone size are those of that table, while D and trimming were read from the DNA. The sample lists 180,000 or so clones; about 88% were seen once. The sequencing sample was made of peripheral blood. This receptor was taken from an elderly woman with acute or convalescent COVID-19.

This CDR3 is CASNNEGSSYEQYF. CDR3 sequence (DNA): TGTGCCAGCAATAACGAGGGCAGCAGTTACGAGCAGTACTTC. The V call is TRBV6-5, the J call TRBJ2-7, with D perhaps TRBD2 (5 bases). CDR1 is MNHEY and CDR2 is SVGAGI in the germline V gene. CDR3 length: 14 amino acids. Trimming took off 7 bases at V and 4 bases at J, with 17 bases between the two ends.